Presented here are 19 T cell receptor beta chains from one specimen sequenced in a study of beta chain features in type 1 diabetes. The investigators reverse transcribed all of the isolated RNA, so they sequenced expressed TCRB transcripts. Assay: immunoSEQ multiplex PCR; the TCRdb copy retains only in-frame clones and omits some. The data contain about 290,000 clones, about 7.8% of them singletons. The sample consisted of central memory CD4+ T cells from blood. Source of these receptors: a woman aged 18-29 years in good health.

To note about this clone: Possible read error: a much larger clone is one base away. This chain links TRBV7-2 with TRBJ2-1; 7 bases line up with TRBD1. Germline assignment: CDR1 SGHTA and CDR2 FQGNSA. There are 13 residues in the CDR3. With V trimmed by 3 bases and J by 4 bases, 0 bases remained unmatched. The CDR3 region is CASSLDRYNEQFF. As DNA, the CDR3 is TGTGCCAGCAGCTTGGACAGGTACAATGAGCAGTTCTTC.

To note about this clone: Since no conserved phenylalanine or tryptophan closes the CDR3, a read error is the likely cause. The J gene is TRBJ1-1, the V gene TRBV28; weak D call: TRBD1 (6 bases). The CDR3 covers 16 residues. The V and J ends lost 6 bases and 1 base respectively, with 18 bases between them. Per the germline V gene, CDR1 is MDHEN and CDR2 is SYDVKM. For the CDR3, the DNA is TGTGCCAGCAGAAACACAGGGTTTGTCGGGAACACTGAAGCTTTCTCT. Encoded protein: CASRNTGFVGNTEAFS.

V and J are TRBV6-6 and TRBJ1-6, with D unresolved. Germline V gives CDR1 MNHNY, CDR2 SVGAGI (reference sequence). Trimming took off 0 bases at V and 0 bases at J, with 6 bases between the two ends. The CDR3 sequence is 16 residues long. CDR3 bases: TGTGCCAGCAGTTACTCTCAGAGCTCCTATAATTCACCCCTCCACTTT. The encoded protein is CASSYSQSSYNSPLHF.

The chain recombines TRBV5-4 with TRBJ2-3; TRBD1 matches 9 bases. The CDR3 is made up of 15 amino acids. Looked up from germline, CDR1 is SGHNT and CDR2 is YYREEE (reference sequence). Trimming at V came to 4 bases and at J to 6 bases, leaving 9 bases not matched to a gene. CDR3 protein: CASSQPGQGVDTQYF. CDR3 bases: TGTGCCAGCAGCCAACCGGGACAGGGTGTCGATACGCAGTATTTT.

This clone was seen a few times. The chain uses TRBV28 and TRBJ2-1; a weak D match, TRBD2 (6 bases). The CDR3 length is 14 residues. Trimming pared 5 bases from V and 5 bases from J, leaving 13 bases between. Germline lookup yields CDR1 MDHEN and CDR2 SYDVKM. This CDR3 is CASSPGWRDNEQFF. CDR3 nucleotide sequence: TGTGCCAGCAGTCCCGGCTGGAGGGACAATGAGCAGTTCTTC.

This sequence joins TRBV5-4 and TRBJ2-5, with a weak D call TRBD2 (5 bases). Germline lookup yields CDR1 SGHNT and CDR2 YYREEE (reference sequence). Trimming pared 4 bases from V and 2 bases from J, leaving 12 bases between. There are 14 residues in the CDR3. In DNA, the CDR3 is TGTGCCAGCAGCGAGGGCGGCTCTCAAGAGACCCAGTACTTC. It encodes CASSEGGSQETQYF.

The chain couples TRBV6-1 to TRBJ1-5, with D uncertain. The CDR3 spans 14 residues. Germline V gene data show CDR1 as MNHNS and CDR2 as SASEGT. Trimming shortened V by 7 bases and J by 2 bases, and 12 bases separated the two germline ends. In DNA, the CDR3 is TGTGCCAGCAATACCGGGATACGCAATCAGCCCCAGCATTTT. This encodes CASNTGIRNQPQHF.

This clone came up once. V usage is TRBV29-1 and J usage is TRBJ2-1; TRBD1 aligns across 10 bases. Germline-derived CDR1 and CDR2 are SQVTM and ANQGSEA. This CDR3 region has 15 residues. V gave up 8 bases and J gave up 10 bases; unmatched junction bases: 17. CDR3 in amino acids: CSQNKWTGGKGEQFF. In DNA form, the CDR3 reads TGCAGCCAAAACAAGTGGACAGGGGGGAAAGGGGAGCAGTTCTTC.

The sample holds a few counts of this clone. V is TRBV29-1 and J is TRBJ2-1, with TRBD2 identical over 9 bases. The CDR3 totals 19 residues. The V segment lost 7 bases and the J segment 1 base; nucleotides outside the gene matches: 20. CDR1 and CDR2 (germline): SQVTM, ANQGSEA. The CDR3 region is CSGAGVLGLAGGSYNEQFF. The CDR3 DNA follows: TGCAGCGGTGCGGGGGTGTTAGGGCTGGCGGGAGGGTCCTACAATGAGCAGTTCTTC.

This clone occurred a few times. This chain uses TRBV4-2 with TRBJ2-4; D tentatively reads TRBD1 or TRBD2 (5 bases each). Germline CDR1 reads LGHNA; CDR2 reads YNFKEQ. Trimming stripped 0 bases from V and 1 base from J, with 7 bases between. This CDR3 is 15 amino acids long. The CDR3 sequence is CASSQDWGAKNIQYF. In DNA, the CDR3 is TGTGCCAGCAGCCAAGATTGGGGGGCCAAAAACATTCAGTACTTC.

This clone came up a few times. The chain couples TRBV9 to TRBJ2-7, with a weak D call TRBD1 (6 bases). CDR1 is SGDLS and CDR2 is YYNGEE in the germline V gene. This CDR3 has 14 amino acids. V lost 3 bases to trimming and J lost 2 bases, with 12 bases between them. The CDR3 DNA reads as TGTGCCAGCAGCGCAGGACAGCCTCCCTACGAGCAGTACTTC. It codes for CASSAGQPPYEQYF. Using reference TRBV9 and TRBJ2-7 for the parts outside the CDR3, the full variable domain is DSGVTQTPKHLITATGQRVTLRCSPRSGDLSVYWYQQSLDQGLQFLIQYYNGEERAKGNILERFSAQQFPDLHSELNLSSLELGDSALYFCASSAGQPPYEQYFGPGTRLTVT.

V usage is TRBV30 and J usage is TRBJ2-3; tentative D call: TRBD2 (7 bases). V lost 6 bases and J lost 3, with 22 bases in between. The CDR3 totals 16 residues. The V gene's germline CDR1 is GTSNPN and CDR2 SVGIG (reference sequence). The CDR3: CACPSPGGGMTDTQYF. The CDR3, as DNA: TGTGCCTGCCCCTCACCGGGCGGGGGCATGACAGATACGCAGTATTTT.

This rearrangement joins TRBV4-1 to TRBJ1-2, with D tentatively TRBD1 (5 bases). The V end lost 1 base, the J end lost 1 base, and 13 bases lay between the germline ends. The CDR3 is 16 residues long. Germline-derived CDR1 and CDR2 are MGHRA and YSYEKL. The CDR3 loop is CASSQVSGVLNYGYTF. The CDR3 DNA is TGCGCCAGCAGCCAAGTGTCGGGGGTGCTTAACTATGGCTACACCTTC.

The chain links TRBV2 to TRBJ1-1, with D unclear. The CDR3 is made up of 14 amino acids. Trimming took 7 bases from V and 1 from J, leaving 13 bases between them. The germline V gene encodes CDR1 SNHLY and CDR2 FYNNEI. The CDR3: CASIRESPNTEAFF. The CDR3 DNA reads as TGTGCCAGCATCCGGGAATCGCCGAACACTGAAGCTTTCTTT.

The rearrangement joins TRBV7-2 to TRBJ2-1, with 11 bases aligning to TRBD2. The germline CDR1 and CDR2 sequences are SGHTA and FQGNSA. V lost 3 bases, J lost 8 bases, and 12 bases stayed unmatched. The CDR3 sequence is 17 residues long. The DNA for the CDR3 is TGTGCCAGCAGCTTGGGACCCGGGACTAGCGGAATCGATGAGCAGTTCTTC. Its translation: CASSLGPGTSGIDEQFF.

This chain uses TRBV7-3 with TRBJ1-2, with unresolved D. Trimming left V 3 bases short and J 8 bases short, with 16 bases between. Germline-derived CDR1 and CDR2 are SGHTA and FQGTGA. The CDR3 runs 14 residues. In DNA form, the CDR3 reads TGTGCCAGCAGCTTCCTCCCCGGGCAGAGAGGCTACACCTTC. It translates to CASSFLPGQRGYTF.

This clone was observed a few times. The genes are TRBV2 and TRBJ2-3; weak D call: TRBD2 (6 bases). With 3 bases removed from V and 4 bases from J, the gap between germline ends came to 11 bases. Germline loops: CDR1 SNHLY, CDR2 FYNNEI. The CDR3 has 14 residues. In DNA form, the CDR3 reads TGTGCCAGCAGTGAGCTAGCGAAGTCAGATACGCAGTATTTT. It codes for CASSELAKSDTQYF.

This clone was recorded many times. The same CDR3 is also encoded by other DNA sequences in this sample. The chain recombines TRBV28 with TRBJ2-7; weak D call: TRBD1 (5 bases). V was trimmed by 2 bases and J by 4 bases, leaving 6 bases between them. Per germline, CDR1 MDHEN and CDR2 SYDVKM. This CDR3 has 12 residues. DNA of the CDR3: TGTGCCAGCAGTTTACAGGGATACGAGCAGTACGTC. Its translation is CASSLQGYEQYV.

The rearrangement joins TRBV7-8 to TRBJ2-1; 10 positions match TRBD1. V trimming: 5 bases; J trimming: 10 bases; junction bases outside the gene matches: 11. CDR3 length: 15 amino acids. Germline V CDR1 and CDR2: SGHVS, FQNEAQ. The CDR3 reads CASSTGQGGFREQFF. The DNA of the CDR3 is TGTGCCAGCAGCACAGGACAGGGGGGGTTCCGCGAGCAGTTCTTC.